The sequence of this T cell receptor beta chain was determined in a study of blood T cell repertoires in COVID-19. The CDR3 covers 12 residues. V lost 5 bases to trimming and J lost 6 bases, with 7 bases between them. Germline V gene lookup returns CDR1 SEHNR and CDR2 FQNEAQ (reference sequence). Here immunoSEQ multiplex PCR was the method, and the copy in TCRdb shows in-frame clones only, minus some. The sample includes about 280,000 clones, just over 85% of them seen just once. The specimen was peripheral blood. This receptor was obtained from a woman aged 25-40 years with active or convalescent COVID-19. V and J are TRBV7-9 and TRBJ2-2; no definite D call. CDR3 sequence: CASSRGSGELFF. CDR3 nucleotides: TGTGCCAGCAGCCGAGGATCCGGGGAGCTGTTTTTT.